The sequence of this TCR beta chain was determined in a study of blood T cell repertoires in COVID-19. Trimming pared 3 bases from V and 4 bases from J, leaving 12 bases between. Per the germline V gene, CDR1 is SGHTA and CDR2 is FQGTGA. CDR3 length: 14 amino acids. Everyone who took part was roughly 18 to 89 years old, and they came from roughly 25 US areas. The repertoire was sequenced with immunoSEQ multiplex PCR; TCRdb's copy has only in-frame clones and lacks some. This table has under 250,000 clones, 80% to 90% appearing once. This TCR was sampled from a woman aged 40 to 49 who had been exposed to COVID-19. The sample comprised PBMCs or T cells enriched from blood (not recorded which). V is TRBV7-3 and J is TRBJ1-2, with D perhaps matching TRBD1 (5 bases). CDR3 loop: CASSFDRKAYGYTF. Written as DNA, the CDR3 is TGTGCCAGCAGCTTTGACAGAAAGGCCTATGGCTACACCTTC.